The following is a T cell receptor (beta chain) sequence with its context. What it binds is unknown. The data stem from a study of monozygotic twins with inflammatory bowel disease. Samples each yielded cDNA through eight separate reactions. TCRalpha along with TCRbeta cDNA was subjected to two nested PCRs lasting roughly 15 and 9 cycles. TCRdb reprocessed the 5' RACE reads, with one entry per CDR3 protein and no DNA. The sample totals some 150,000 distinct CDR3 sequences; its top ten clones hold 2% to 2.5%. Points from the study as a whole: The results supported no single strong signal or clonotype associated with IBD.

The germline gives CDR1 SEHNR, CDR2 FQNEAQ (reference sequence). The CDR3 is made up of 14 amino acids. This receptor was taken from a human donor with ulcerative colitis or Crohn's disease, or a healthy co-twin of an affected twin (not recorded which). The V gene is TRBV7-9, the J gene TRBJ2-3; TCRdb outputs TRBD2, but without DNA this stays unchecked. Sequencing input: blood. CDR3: CASITSGAGDTQYF.